This entry lists 3 T cell receptor beta chains sequenced from one sample in a study of OX40 agonist ivuxolimab in advanced cancers. Measured with immunoSEQ multiplex PCR; TCRdb has only the in-frame clones, and not every one. Among about 79,000 clones listed, roughly 94% were seen once. The source was CD4+ or CD8+ T cells sorted from blood, collected in a trial of the OX40 agonist ivuxolimab. These receptors all come from an adult with an advanced solid tumor such as melanoma, head and neck, liver or kidney cancer.

V gene TRBV19 combines with J gene TRBJ2-3, with TRBD2 identical over 7 bases. The CDR3 extends over 13 amino acids. In germline, CDR1 is LNHDA, CDR2 SQIVND (reference sequence). Germline trimming cut 9 bases from V and 4 bases from J; bases unmatched to any gene: 7. CDR3 residues: CASLAGEADTQYF. DNA of the CDR3: TGTGCCAGCCTGGCGGGAGAGGCAGATACGCAGTATTTT.

V and J are TRBV4-1 and TRBJ2-7; D may be TRBD1 (5 bases). The CDR3 totals 13 residues. V was clipped by 3 bases and J by 1 base, with 7 bases between them. Germline V gene sequence: CDR1 MGHRA, CDR2 YSYEKL. Written as DNA, the CDR3 is TGCGCCAGCAGCCAGTCAGGGTCCTACGAGCAGTACTTC. Its translation is CASSQSGSYEQYF.

The rearrangement joins TRBV28 to TRBJ2-4; the D call may be TRBD1 or TRBD2 (6 bases each). This CDR3 region has 16 residues. Trimming removed 1 base at V and 0 bases at J, with 10 bases between. The germline CDR1 and CDR2 sequences are MDHEN and SYDVKM. The DNA of the CDR3 is TGTGCCAGCAGTTTATCCGGGGGCTTAGCCAAAAACATTCAGTACTTC. Encoded protein: CASSLSGGLAKNIQYF.